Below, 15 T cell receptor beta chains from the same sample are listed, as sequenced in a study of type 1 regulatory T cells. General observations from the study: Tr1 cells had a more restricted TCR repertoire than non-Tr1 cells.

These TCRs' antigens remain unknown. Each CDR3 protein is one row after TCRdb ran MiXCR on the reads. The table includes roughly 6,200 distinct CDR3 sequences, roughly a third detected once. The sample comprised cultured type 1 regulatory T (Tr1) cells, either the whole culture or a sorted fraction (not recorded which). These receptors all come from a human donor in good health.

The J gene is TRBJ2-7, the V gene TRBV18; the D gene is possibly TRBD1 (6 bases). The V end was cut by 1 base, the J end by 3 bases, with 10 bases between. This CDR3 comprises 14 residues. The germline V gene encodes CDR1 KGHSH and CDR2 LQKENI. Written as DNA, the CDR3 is TGTGCCAGCTCACCACTACAGGGATTCTACGAGCAGTACTTC. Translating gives CASSPLQGFYEQYF.

As DNA, the CDR3 is TGCAGTGCTAAAATAGGTTCTCTCACCGACGAGCAGTACTTC. Its translation is CSAKIGSLTDEQYF. The gene calls are TRBV20-1 and TRBJ2-7; D gene uncertain. This CDR3 contains 14 residues. V lost 4 bases to trimming and J lost 5 bases, with 18 bases between them. Germline-derived CDR1 and CDR2 are DFQATT and SNEGSKA (reference sequence).

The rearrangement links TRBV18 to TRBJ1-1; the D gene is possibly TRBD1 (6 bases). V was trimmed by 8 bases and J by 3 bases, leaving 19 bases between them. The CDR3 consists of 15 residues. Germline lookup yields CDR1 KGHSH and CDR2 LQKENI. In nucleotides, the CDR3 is TGTGCCAGCCGGCTCTTCTCACAGGGTCACACTGAAGCTTTCTTT. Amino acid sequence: CASRLFSQGHTEAFF.

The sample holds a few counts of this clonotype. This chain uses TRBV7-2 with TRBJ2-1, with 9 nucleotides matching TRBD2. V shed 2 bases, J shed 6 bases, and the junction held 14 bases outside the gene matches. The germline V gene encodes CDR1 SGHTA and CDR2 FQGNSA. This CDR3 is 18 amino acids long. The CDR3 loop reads CASSLSQLAGGGFNEQFF. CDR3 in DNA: TGTGCCAGCAGCTTATCCCAACTAGCGGGTGGGGGCTTCAATGAGCAGTTCTTC.

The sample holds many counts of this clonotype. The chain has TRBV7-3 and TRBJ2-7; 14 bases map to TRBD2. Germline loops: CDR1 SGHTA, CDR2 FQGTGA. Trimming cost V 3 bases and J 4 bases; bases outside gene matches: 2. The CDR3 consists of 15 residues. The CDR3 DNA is TGTGCCAGCAGCTTGGGACTAGCGGGAGCTTACGAGCAGTACTTC. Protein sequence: CASSLGLAGAYEQYF.

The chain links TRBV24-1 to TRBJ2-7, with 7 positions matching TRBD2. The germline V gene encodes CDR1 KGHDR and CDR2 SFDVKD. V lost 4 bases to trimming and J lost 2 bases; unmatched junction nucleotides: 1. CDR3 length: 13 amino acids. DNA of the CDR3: TGTGCCACCAGTGACCGGGAGGCCTACGAGCAGTACTTC. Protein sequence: CATSDREAYEQYF.

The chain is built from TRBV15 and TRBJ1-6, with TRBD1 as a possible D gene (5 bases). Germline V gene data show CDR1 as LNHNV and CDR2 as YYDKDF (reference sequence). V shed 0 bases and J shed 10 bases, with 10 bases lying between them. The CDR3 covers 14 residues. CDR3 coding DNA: TGTGCCACCAGCAGAGACAGGGCCGGATCACCCCTCCACTTT. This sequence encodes CATSRDRAGSPLHF.

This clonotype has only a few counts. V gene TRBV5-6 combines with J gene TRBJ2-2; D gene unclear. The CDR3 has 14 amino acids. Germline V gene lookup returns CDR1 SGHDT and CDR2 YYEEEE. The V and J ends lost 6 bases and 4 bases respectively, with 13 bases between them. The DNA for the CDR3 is TGTGCCAGCACCCGGACCGGGCCCACCGGGGAGCTGTTTTTT. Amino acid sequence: CASTRTGPTGELFF.

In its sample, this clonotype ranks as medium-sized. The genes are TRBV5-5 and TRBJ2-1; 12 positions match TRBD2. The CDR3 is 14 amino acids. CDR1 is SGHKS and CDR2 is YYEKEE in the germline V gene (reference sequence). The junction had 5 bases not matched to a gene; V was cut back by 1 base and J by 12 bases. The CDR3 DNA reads TGTGCCAGCAGCTTGTGGACTAGCGGGAATCGGCAGTTCTTC. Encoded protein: CASSLWTSGNRQFF.

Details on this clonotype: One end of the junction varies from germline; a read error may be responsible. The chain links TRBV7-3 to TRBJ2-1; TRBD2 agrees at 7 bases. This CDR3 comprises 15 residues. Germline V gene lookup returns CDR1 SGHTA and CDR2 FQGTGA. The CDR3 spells CSSSLLAVLGRALVF. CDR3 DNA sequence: TGTTCCAGCAGCTTATTGGCTGTCTTGGGGAGGGCCCTGGTCTTC.

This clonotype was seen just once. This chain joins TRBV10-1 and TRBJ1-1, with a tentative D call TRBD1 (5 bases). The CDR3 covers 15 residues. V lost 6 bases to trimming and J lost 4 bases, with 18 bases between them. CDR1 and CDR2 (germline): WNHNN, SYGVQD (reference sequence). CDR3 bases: TGCGCCAGCAGCACGCTAGGGGCGGTAGGCACTGAAGCTTTCTTT. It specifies CASSTLGAVGTEAFF.

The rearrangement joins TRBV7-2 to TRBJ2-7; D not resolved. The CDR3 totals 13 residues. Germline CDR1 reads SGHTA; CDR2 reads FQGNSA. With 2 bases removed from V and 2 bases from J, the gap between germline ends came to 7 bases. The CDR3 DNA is TGTGCCAGCAGCTTAAGGACGGCCTACGAGCAGTACTTC. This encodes CASSLRTAYEQYF.

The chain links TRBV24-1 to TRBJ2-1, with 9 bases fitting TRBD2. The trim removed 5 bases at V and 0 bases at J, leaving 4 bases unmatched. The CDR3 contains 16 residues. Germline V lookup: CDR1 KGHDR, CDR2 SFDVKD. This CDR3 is CATSGGSGSSYNEQFF. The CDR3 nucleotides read TGTGCCACCAGTGGTGGTAGCGGGAGCTCCTACAATGAGCAGTTCTTC.

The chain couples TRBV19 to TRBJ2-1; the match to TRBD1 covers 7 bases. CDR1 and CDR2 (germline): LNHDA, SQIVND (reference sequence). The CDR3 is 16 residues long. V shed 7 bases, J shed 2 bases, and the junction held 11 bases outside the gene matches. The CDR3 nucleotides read TGTGCCAGTATAGGGGATCAAGACAGGGCCTACAATGAGCAGTTCTTC. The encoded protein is CASIGDQDRAYNEQFF.

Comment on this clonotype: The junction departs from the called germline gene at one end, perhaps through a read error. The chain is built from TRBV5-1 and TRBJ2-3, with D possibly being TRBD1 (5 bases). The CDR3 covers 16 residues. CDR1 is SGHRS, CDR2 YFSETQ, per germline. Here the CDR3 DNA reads TGCGTCAGCAGTCGATCCGGACATGGTCGGACAGATACGCAGTATTTT. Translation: CVSSRSGHGRTDTQYF.